Presented here are 4 T cell receptor beta chains from one specimen sequenced in a study of control samples from healthy donors and cancer patients. Assay: immunoSEQ multiplex PCR; the TCRdb copy retains only in-frame clones and omits some. The top ten hold about 1.4% of the sample, which has roughly 220,000 clones, 85% to 95% seen once. The sequenced material came from blood. These receptors all come from a man aged 50 or older in good health.

Comment on this clone: This sample includes further DNA sequences coding for the same CDR3. The chain carries TRBV28 and TRBJ2-6; TRBD2 might be the D (6 bases). Germline V CDR1 and CDR2: MDHEN, SYDVKM. Trimming stripped 8 bases from V and 2 bases from J, with 13 bases between. The CDR3 sequence is 15 residues long. The CDR3 loop reads CASRQEGPGANVLTF. The CDR3 DNA follows: TGTGCCAGCCGCCAGGAGGGGCCTGGGGCCAACGTCCTGACTTTC.

This chain joins TRBV4-1 and TRBJ1-1, with TRBD1 matching 7 bases. There are 14 residues in the CDR3. Germline V gives CDR1 MGHRA, CDR2 YSYEKL. J gave up 2 bases and V 5 bases, and 5 bases lay outside the gene matches. The CDR3 reads CASSSGQRNTEAFF. The CDR3 DNA follows: TGCGCCAGCAGCTCGGGACAGAGAAACACTGAAGCTTTCTTT.

The genes are TRBV5-1 and TRBJ1-1, with D uncertain. This CDR3 has 14 amino acids. Trimming left V 2 bases short and J 4 bases short, with 12 bases between. Germline CDR1 SGHRS, CDR2 YFSETQ. CDR3 in DNA: TGCGCCAGCAGCTTAAGCCCTGGAGGCACTGAAGCTTTCTTT. Protein sequence: CASSLSPGGTEAFF.

The genes are TRBV30 and TRBJ1-4; a weak D match, TRBD1 (5 bases). CDR3 size: 13 residues. Germline V gene data show CDR1 as GTSNPN and CDR2 as SVGIG (reference sequence). V shed 5 bases and J shed 12 bases, with 19 bases lying between them. This CDR3 reads CAWEAQGLGQLFF. CDR3 sequence (DNA): TGTGCCTGGGAGGCGCAGGGACTAGGGCAACTGTTTTTT.